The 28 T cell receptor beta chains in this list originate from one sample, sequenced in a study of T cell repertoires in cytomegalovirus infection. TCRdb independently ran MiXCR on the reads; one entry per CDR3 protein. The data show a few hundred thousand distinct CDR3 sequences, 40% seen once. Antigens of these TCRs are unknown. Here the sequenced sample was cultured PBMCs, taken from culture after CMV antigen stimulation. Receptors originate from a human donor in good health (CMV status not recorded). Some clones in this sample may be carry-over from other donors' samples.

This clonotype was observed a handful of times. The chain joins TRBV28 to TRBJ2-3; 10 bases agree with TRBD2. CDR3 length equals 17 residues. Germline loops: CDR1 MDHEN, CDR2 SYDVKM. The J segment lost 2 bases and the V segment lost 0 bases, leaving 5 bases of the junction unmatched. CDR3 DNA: TGTGCCAGCAGTTTATGGGCTAGCGGGGGCCACACAGATACGCAGTATTTT. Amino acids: CASSLWASGGHTDTQYF.

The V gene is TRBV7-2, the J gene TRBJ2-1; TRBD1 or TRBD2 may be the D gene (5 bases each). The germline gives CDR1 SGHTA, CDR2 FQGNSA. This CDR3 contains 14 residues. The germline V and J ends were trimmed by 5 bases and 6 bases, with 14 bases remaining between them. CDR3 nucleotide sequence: TGTGCCAGCAGCGGGACGAGCAACCCCAATGAGCAGTTCTTC. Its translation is CASSGTSNPNEQFF.

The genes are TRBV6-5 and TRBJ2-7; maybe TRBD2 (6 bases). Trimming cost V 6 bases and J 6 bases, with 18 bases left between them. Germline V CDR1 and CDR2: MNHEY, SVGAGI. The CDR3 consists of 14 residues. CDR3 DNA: TGTGCCAGCAGCGCGTCAACGGGGGTTGGCGAGCAGTACTTC. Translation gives CASSASTGVGEQYF.

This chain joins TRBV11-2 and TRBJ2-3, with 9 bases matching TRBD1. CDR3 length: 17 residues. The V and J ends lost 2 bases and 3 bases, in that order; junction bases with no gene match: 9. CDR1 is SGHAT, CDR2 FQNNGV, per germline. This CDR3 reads CASSLRFEGQGTDTQYF. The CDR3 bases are TGTGCCAGCAGCTTACGTTTCGAAGGACAGGGGACAGATACGCAGTATTTT.

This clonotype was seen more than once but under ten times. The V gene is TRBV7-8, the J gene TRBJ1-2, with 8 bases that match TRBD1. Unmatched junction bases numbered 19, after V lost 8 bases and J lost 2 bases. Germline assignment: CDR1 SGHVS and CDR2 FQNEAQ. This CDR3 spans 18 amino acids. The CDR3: CASGARTRRTGRNYGYTF. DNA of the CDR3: TGTGCCAGCGGAGCTCGGACTCGGCGGACAGGGCGCAACTATGGCTACACCTTC.

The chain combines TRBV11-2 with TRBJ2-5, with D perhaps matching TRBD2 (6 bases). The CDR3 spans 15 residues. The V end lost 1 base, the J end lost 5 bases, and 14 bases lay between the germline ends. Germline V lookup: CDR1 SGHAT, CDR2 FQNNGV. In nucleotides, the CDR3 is TGTGCCAGCAGCTTAGGGGTGGTCGGGAGTGAGACCCAGTACTTC. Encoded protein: CASSLGVVGSETQYF.

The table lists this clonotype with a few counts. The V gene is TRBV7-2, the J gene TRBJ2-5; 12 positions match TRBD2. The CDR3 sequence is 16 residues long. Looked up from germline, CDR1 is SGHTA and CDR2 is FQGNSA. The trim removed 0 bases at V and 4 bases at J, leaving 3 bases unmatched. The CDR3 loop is CASSLAPGLAGETQYF. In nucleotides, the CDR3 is TGTGCCAGCAGCTTAGCACCGGGACTAGCGGGAGAGACCCAGTACTTC.

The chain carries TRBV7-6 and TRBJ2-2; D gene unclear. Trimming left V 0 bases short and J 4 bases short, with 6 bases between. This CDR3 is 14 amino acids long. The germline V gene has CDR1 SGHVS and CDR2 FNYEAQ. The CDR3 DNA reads TGTGCCAGCAGCTTAGCCCCTGGCACCGGGGAGCTGTTTTTT. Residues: CASSLAPGTGELFF.

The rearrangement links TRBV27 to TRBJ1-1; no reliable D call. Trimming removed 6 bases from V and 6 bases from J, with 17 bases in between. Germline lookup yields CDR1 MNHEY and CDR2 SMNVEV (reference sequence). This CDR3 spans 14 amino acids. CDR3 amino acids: CASSTSRVSAEAFF. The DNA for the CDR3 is TGTGCCAGCAGCACCTCACGGGTGTCGGCTGAAGCTTTCTTT.

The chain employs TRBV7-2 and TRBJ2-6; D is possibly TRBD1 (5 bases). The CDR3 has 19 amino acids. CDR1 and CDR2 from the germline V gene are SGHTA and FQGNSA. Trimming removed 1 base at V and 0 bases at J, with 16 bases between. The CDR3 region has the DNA TGTGCCAGCAGCTTAGTGTTAGTTGGGGCTGACTCTGGGGCCAACGTCCTGACTTTC. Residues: CASSLVLVGADSGANVLTF.

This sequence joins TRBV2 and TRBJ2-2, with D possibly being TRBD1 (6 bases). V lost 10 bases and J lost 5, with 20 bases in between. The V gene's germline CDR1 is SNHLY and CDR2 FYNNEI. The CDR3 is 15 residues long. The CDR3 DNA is TGTGCCACGTACAGGGACACCAAAGGGACCGGGGAGCTGTTTTTT. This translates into CATYRDTKGTGELFF.

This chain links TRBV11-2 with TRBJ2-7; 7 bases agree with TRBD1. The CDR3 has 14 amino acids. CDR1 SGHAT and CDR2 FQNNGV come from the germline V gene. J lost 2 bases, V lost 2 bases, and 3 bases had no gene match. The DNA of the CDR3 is TGTGCCAGCAGCTTACCGGGACAGACCTACGAGCAGTACTTC. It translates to CASSLPGQTYEQYF.

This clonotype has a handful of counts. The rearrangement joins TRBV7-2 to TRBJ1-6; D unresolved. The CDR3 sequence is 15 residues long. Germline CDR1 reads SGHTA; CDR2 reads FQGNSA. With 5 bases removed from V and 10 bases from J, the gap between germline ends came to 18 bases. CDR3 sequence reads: CASSPRGGEGSPLHF. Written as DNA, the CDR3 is TGTGCCAGCAGCCCCCGGGGTGGGGAGGGATCACCCCTCCACTTT.

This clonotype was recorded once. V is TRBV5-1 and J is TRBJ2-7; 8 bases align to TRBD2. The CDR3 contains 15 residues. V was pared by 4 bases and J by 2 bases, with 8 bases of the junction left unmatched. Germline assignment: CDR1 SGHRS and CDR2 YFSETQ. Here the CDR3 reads CASSPYSGNPYEQYF. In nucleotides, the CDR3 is TGCGCCAGCAGCCCGTATAGCGGGAATCCCTACGAGCAGTACTTC.

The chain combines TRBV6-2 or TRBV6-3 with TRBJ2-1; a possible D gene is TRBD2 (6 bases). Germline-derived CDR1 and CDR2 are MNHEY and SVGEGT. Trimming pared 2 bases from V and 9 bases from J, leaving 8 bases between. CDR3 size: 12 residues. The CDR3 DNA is TGTGCCAGCAGTTACCACGGGGGTGAGCAGTTCTTC. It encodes CASSYHGGEQFF.

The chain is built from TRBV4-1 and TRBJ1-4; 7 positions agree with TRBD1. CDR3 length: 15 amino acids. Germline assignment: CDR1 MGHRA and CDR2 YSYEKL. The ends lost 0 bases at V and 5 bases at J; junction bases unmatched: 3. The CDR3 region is CASSQEPGQNEKLFF. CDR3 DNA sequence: TGCGCCAGCAGCCAAGAGCCGGGACAGAATGAAAAACTGTTTTTT.

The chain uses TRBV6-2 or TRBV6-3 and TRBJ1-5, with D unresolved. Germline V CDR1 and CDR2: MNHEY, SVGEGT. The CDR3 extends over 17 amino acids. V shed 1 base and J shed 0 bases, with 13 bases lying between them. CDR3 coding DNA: TGTGCCAGCAGTTACTACCCTGGCGACTATAGCAATCAGCCCCAGCATTTT. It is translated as CASSYYPGDYSNQPQHF.

The CDR3 nucleotides are TGTGCCAGCCGGGGCAGTCGAAGCTCCTACGAGCAGTACTTC. It translates to CASRGSRSSYEQYF. V gene TRBV6-1 combines with J gene TRBJ2-7; D assignment may be TRBD1 or TRBD2 (5 bases each). This CDR3 spans 14 amino acids. CDR1 and CDR2 from the germline V gene are MNHNS and SASEGT. V was cut by 8 bases and J by 0 bases, with 14 bases left in between.

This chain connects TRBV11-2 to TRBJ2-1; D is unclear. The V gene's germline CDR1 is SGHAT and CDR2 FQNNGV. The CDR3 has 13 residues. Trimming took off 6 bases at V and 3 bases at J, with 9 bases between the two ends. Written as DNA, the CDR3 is TGTGCCAGCAGAAGCCTACTCTACAATGAGCAGTTCTTC. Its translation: CASRSLLYNEQFF.

CDR3 DNA: TGCAGCGTTGCCCCGATACGACCAGATACGCAGTATTTT. This translates into CSVAPIRPDTQYF. The V and J genes are TRBV29-1 and TRBJ2-3; D is uncertain. From germline, CDR1 is SQVTM and CDR2 ANQGSEA. The CDR3 has 13 residues. V lost 4 bases and J lost 4, with 12 bases in between.

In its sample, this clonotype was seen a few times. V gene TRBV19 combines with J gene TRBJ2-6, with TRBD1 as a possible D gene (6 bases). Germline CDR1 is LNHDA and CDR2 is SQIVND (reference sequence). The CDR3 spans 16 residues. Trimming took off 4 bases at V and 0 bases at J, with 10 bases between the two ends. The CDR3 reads CASSTGHRSGANVLTF. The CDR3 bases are TGTGCCAGTAGTACGGGACACCGCTCTGGGGCCAACGTCCTGACTTTC.

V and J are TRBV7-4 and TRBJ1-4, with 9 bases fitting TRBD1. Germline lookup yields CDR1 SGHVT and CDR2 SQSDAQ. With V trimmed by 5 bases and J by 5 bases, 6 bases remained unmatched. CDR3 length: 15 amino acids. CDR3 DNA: TGTGCCAGCAGCGACGCGGACAGGGGAAATGAAAAACTGTTTTTT. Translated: CASSDADRGNEKLFF.

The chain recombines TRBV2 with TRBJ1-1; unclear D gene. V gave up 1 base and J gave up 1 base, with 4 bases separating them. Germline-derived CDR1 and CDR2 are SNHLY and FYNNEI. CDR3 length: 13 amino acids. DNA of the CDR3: TGTGCCAGCAGTGAAGGGGCGAACACTGAAGCTTTCTTT. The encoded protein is CASSEGANTEAFF.

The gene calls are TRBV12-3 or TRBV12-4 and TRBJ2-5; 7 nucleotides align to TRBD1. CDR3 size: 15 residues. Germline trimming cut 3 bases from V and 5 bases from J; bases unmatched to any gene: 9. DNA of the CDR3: TGTGCCAGCAGTTTGGGGACAGCAGGGATGGAGACCCAGTACTTC. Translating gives CASSLGTAGMETQYF.

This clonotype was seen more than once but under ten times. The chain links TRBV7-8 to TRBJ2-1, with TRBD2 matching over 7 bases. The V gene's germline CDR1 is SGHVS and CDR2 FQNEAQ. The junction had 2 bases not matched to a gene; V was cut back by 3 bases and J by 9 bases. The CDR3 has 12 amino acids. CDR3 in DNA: TGTGCCAGCAGCTTTAAGCGGGGTGAGCAGTTCTTC. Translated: CASSFKRGEQFF.

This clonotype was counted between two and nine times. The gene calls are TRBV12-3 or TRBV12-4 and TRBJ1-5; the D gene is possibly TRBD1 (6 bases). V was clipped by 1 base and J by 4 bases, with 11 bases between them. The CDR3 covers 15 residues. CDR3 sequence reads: CASSLGQAYNQPQHF. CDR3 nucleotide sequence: TGTGCCAGCAGTTTAGGACAGGCTTATAATCAGCCCCAGCATTTT.

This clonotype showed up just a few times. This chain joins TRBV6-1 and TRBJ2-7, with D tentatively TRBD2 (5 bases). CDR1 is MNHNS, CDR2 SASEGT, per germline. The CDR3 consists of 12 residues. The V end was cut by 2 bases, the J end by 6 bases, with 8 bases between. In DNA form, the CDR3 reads TGTGCCAGCAGTGAACGTCGGGGCGAGCAGTACTTC. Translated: CASSERRGEQYF.

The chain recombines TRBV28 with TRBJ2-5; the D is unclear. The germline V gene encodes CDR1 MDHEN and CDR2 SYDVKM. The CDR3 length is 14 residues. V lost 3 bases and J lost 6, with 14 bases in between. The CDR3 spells CASSLERIPKTQYF. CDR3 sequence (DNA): TGTGCCAGCAGTTTGGAAAGAATCCCAAAGACCCAGTACTTC.